This is a list of T cell receptor beta chains from one sample in a study of vaccination effects on CD4 cells after COVID-19. Some clones are missing from TCRdb's copy, which holds only in-frame ones; the method was immunoSEQ multiplex PCR. The data contain 84,000 or so clones, roughly 73% of them singletons. Their antigen targets remain unknown. The sample consisted of CD4+ T cells from PBMCs cultured with HCoV-OC43 spike peptides, taken after COVID-19 vaccination. The receptors were sampled from a human donor who received a COVID-19 vaccine. Both conserved end residues are part of each CDR3. D genes are given only for firm matches. Clone size is stated in some rows and not others, as once, few, many or a class when expanded.

clone_size,j_call,v_call,d_call,cdr3_length,cdr3_aa,cdr3_nt
-,TRBJ1-6,TRBV19,-,15,CASQKWASYNSPLHF,TGTGCCAGTCAGAAATGGGCCTCCTATAATTCACCCCTCCACTTT
few,TRBJ1-3,TRBV7-9,-,16,CASSLGTGRAGNTIYF,TGTGCCAGCAGCTTAGGAACGGGTAGGGCTGGAAACACCATATATTTT
-,TRBJ2-1,TRBV10-3,TRBD1,16,CAISPLTGDFYNEQFF,TGTGCCATCAGCCCTCTGACAGGGGACTTTTACAATGAGCAGTTCTTC
-,TRBJ2-3,TRBV19,-,13,CASREVPGNTQYF,TGTGCCAGTAGAGAGGTCCCAGGGAATACGCAGTATTTT
-,TRBJ1-2,TRBV5-6,-,13,CASSFAAGDGYTF,TGTGCCAGCAGCTTCGCGGCAGGGGATGGCTACACCTTC
-,TRBJ1-5,TRBV19,TRBD1,15,CASSIRTGGGQPQHF,TGTGCCAGTAGTATCCGGACAGGGGGAGGTCAGCCCCAGCATTTT
-,TRBJ1-2,TRBV5-1,-,16,CASSFRAGGGNYGYTF,TGCGCCAGCAGCTTCCGTGCCGGGGGCGGAAATTATGGCTACACCTTC
-,TRBJ1-5,TRBV6-6,-,13,CASSYLGNQPQHF,TGTGCCAGCAGTTACCTGGGCAATCAGCCCCAGCATTTT
-,TRBJ1-6,TRBV7-9,-,13,CASSLDGRDPLHF,TGTGCCAGCAGCTTAGATGGGCGTGACCCCCTCCACTTT
few,TRBJ1-1,TRBV5-6,-,13,CASRQRGVTEAFF,TGTGCCAGCAGACAAAGGGGAGTCACTGAAGCTTTCTTT
-,TRBJ1-1,TRBV13,TRBD1,15,CASSLRGQGNTEAFF,TGTGCCAGCAGCTTACGAGGACAGGGGAACACTGAAGCTTTCTTT
-,TRBJ2-4,TRBV10-1,-,14,CASRRDTPHNIQYF,TGCGCCAGCAGGAGAGACACACCCCATAACATTCAGTACTTC
once,TRBJ2-1,TRBV9,-,15,CASSVGRVGHNEQFF,TGTGCCAGCAGCGTAGGTAGGGTCGGACACAATGAGCAGTTCTTC
-,TRBJ2-5,TRBV3-1/TRBV3-2,TRBD2,15,CASSQLAGAAETQYF,TGTGCCAGCAGCCAGCTAGCGGGGGCCGCGGAGACCCAGTACTTC
-,TRBJ2-5,TRBV10-1,-,13,CASSDGRGETQYF,TGCGCCAGCAGTGACGGTAGGGGAGAGACCCAGTACTTC
-,TRBJ2-3,TRBV7-7,TRBD2,16,CASSPKAGANTDTQYF,TGTGCCAGCAGCCCAAAAGCGGGGGCCAACACAGATACGCAGTATTTT
-,TRBJ1-1,TRBV5-1,-,16,CASSFDPGVGGTEAFF,TGCGCCAGCAGCTTTGATCCGGGGGTAGGAGGCACTGAAGCTTTCTTT
-,TRBJ2-5,TRBV10-3,TRBD1,12,CASGQDQETQYF,TGTGCCAGTGGACAGGACCAAGAGACCCAGTACTTC
-,TRBJ1-5,TRBV6-5,TRBD1,13,CASRDRLEQPQHF,TGTGCCAGCAGGGACAGGTTGGAGCAGCCCCAGCATTTT
-,TRBJ2-3,TRBV4-1,-,21,CASSPDSKGSGPRGRGDTQYF,TGCGCCAGCAGCCCAGACAGCAAGGGAAGTGGGCCGAGAGGAAGAGGGGATACGCAGTATTTT
-,TRBJ1-1,TRBV10-2,-,15,CASSRERGLNTEAFF,TGCGCCAGCAGTCGTGAGAGGGGCTTGAACACTGAAGCTTTCTTT
-,TRBJ2-1,TRBV5-1,TRBD2,17,CASSLLVSGGDYNEQFF,TGCGCCAGCAGCTTATTAGTGAGCGGGGGGGACTACAATGAGCAGTTCTTC
-,TRBJ1-4,TRBV25-1,-,13,CASSGSNNEKLFF,TGTGCCAGCAGTGGATCTAATAATGAAAAACTGTTTTTT
-,TRBJ1-1,TRBV7-3,-,13,CASSLRRNTEAFF,TGTGCCAGCAGCTTACGCAGGAACACTGAAGCTTTCTTT
-,TRBJ2-3,TRBV6-5,-,13,CASRVWGADTQYF,TGTGCCAGCAGGGTATGGGGGGCGGATACGCAGTATTTT
few,TRBJ1-2,TRBV4-1,TRBD1,13,CASSEGANYGYTF,TGCGCCAGCAGCGAGGGGGCGAACTATGGCTACACCTTC
-,TRBJ1-4,TRBV6-5,-,14,CASSYSRPNEKLFF,TGTGCCAGCAGTTACTCGAGACCTAATGAAAAACTGTTTTTT
-,TRBJ2-5,TRBV24-1,TRBD2,15,CATSDSAGGPKTQYF,TGTGCCACCAGTGATTCCGCGGGGGGGCCTAAGACCCAGTACTTC
-,TRBJ1-5,TRBV2,-,13,CASTLGEDQPQHF,TGTGCCAGCACCTTAGGGGAGGATCAGCCCCAGCATTTT